This T cell receptor beta chain was identified in a study of PD-L1 blockade in urothelial cancer. On the study more broadly: Investigators checked blood 3 weeks (second dose) and 6 weeks after treatment start. A median blood sample held roughly 150,000 T cells and about 89,000 unique TCRs.

Urothelial carcinoma, locally advanced or metastatic, affected the patients. Sequencing used immunoSEQ multiplex PCR; TCRdb keeps in-frame clones, though not all of them. The profile shows about 29,000 clones, 87% of them singletons. CDR3 length: 16 residues. The germline V gene has CDR1 SGHTA and CDR2 FQGNSA. The V gene end was trimmed by 1 base and the J gene end by 7 bases; junction bases not matched to a gene: 6. The material sequenced was PBMCs, taken around atezolizumab (anti-PD-L1) treatment. The V call is TRBV7-2, the J call TRBJ2-1; TRBD2 aligns across 11 bases. This TCR was sampled from a man aged 50 or older with urothelial cancer. This CDR3 is CASSLGLAGGHNEQFF. CDR3 DNA: TGTGCCAGCAGCTTAGGTCTAGCGGGAGGTCATAATGAGCAGTTCTTC.